This TCR beta chain was obtained from a study of Ad26.COV2.S vaccination and SARS-CoV-2 variants. Sequencing used immunoSEQ multiplex PCR; TCRdb keeps in-frame clones, though not all of them. Seen here are hundreds of thousands of clones, 83% observed once, and the top ten hold about 7.4%. The germline CDR1 and CDR2 sequences are SGHTA and FQGNSA. This CDR3 has 15 residues. Trimming cost V 3 bases and J 4 bases, with 12 bases left between them. The treatment: some 19 received Ad26.COV2.S at low or high dose, single or two shots; 5 received placebo; per-sample allocation not given. Day 63 after the first injection of vaccine or placebo was the sampling time.

V gene TRBV7-2 combines with J gene TRBJ2-2; D gene unclear. Sequencing was performed on peripheral blood, taken in a trial of Ad26.COV2.S vaccine versus placebo. This clonotype originated in a person aged 18-60 years who received the Ad26.COV2.S COVID-19 vaccine or a placebo. The CDR3 loop reads CASSLQVRGTGELFF. The CDR3 DNA is TGTGCCAGCAGCTTGCAGGTCCGCGGCACCGGGGAGCTGTTTTTT.